This paragraph covers one TCR beta chain sequence. This clone was recorded once. Its target antigen remains unknown. Base qualities are not recorded, but no much larger clone differs from it by a single base. In the paper's terms, the time point label means: baseline before oral tofacitinib. Peripheral blood and lesional scalp punch biopsies were obtained from patients with alopecia areata. PBMCs were isolated by density centrifugation and stained for CD3, CD4 and CD8, and CD4+ and CD8+ T cells were sorted on a FACSAria. These data originate in a study of CD8+ T cells in alopecia areata (dated by TCRdb to the late 2010s). In terms of the full investigation: The treated patients, all with moderate-to-severe alopecia areata, were enrolled in an open-label pilot trial of oral tofacitinib given at 5 to 10 mg twice daily. Tofacitinib was given for 6 to 18 months, followed by 6 months of follow-up off drug to assess delayed response and recurrence. The study used high-throughput TCRbeta sequencing to examine T cell clonal expansion in alopecia areata, in both the C3H/HeJ mouse model and human patients. In humans, TCRbeta sequencing was performed on scalp tissue and on sorted CD4+ and CD8+ peripheral blood T cells from healthy controls and from patients with patchy or totalis/universalis alopecia areata. Patients on tofacitinib were biopsied at baseline and after 4 and 24 weeks of treatment, and several of the patients also had a later scalp biopsy. Scalp clonality was compared across normal scalp (n=4), patchy alopecia areata scalp (n=8), and alopecia totalis/universalis scalp (n=8). The RNA source kit depended on sample type: the PAXgene miRNA kit for fixed scalp, the miRNeasy kit for PBMCs, and the RNeasy kit for mouse skin. immunoSEQ multiplex PCR using 35 Vbeta forward primers and 13 Jbeta reverse primers was used to amplify TCRbeta CDR3 regions.

Libraries came from the immunoSEQ multiplex PCR assay. To provide template for TCR sequencing, every sample had RNA extracted and reverse transcribed into cDNA. SuperScript III was used for first-strand cDNA synthesis, primed with a 2:1 mix of oligo-dT and random hexamers. A synthetic immune receptor repertoire was used to gauge amplification bias, and whatever bias remained was removed computationally. The published analysis was carried out like this. After raw reads were preprocessed to remove errors, the CDR3 was defined following IMGT conventions as running from the conserved cysteine to phenylalanine. Clonality was computed as 1 minus the Shannon entropy, with the entropy normalized by log2 of the number of productive unique TCRs. Scalp TCRbeta sequences were cross-referenced with sorted blood CD4 and CD8 repertoires so that the CD4 or CD8 identity of scalp clones could be inferred. Entries here come from immuneACCESS through TCRdb and include only in-frame sequences with V and J called. Some clones fail to appear in such tables; in the studies checked, an unresolved V gene covers under half of the shortfall, and the cause of the remainder is unknown. D and trimming come from the DNA, and the V and J calls and clone size come from that table. Present in this sample are roughly 150,000 clones, around 50% of which were seen just once. Roughly 6.7% of the sample is in the top ten clones.

A distance of 12 bases separates the germline ends of V and J, which lose 0 bases and 1 base respectively. The germline V gene provides CDR1 MNHEY and CDR2 SVGAGI. The CDR3 spans 16 residues, from the cysteine through the phenylalanine. This entry keeps only the CDR3 DNA: 48 bases, framed from base 1. Broad study findings and their caveats: Resident alphabeta T cells in normal human skin are also sequenced, complicating scalp TCR repertoire analysis, unlike mouse skin dominated by gammadelta T cells. TCR sequences shared between patients were less clear than in mice, possibly partly because of HLA diversity in the patient population. Compared with normal scalp, lesional scalp had higher clonality and more expanded CD8+ clones, particularly in alopecia totalis/universalis, a pattern that suggests antigenic drive.

The TCR comes from a human donor with alopecia areata. The rearrangement combines TRBV6-5 with TRBJ2-5; the D gene assignment is ambiguous. This specimen was CD4+ T cells sorted from blood, taken at week 0. The CDR3 region has the sequence CASSYSPLRVQETQYF. The bases read TGTGCCAGCAGTTACTCCCCCCTAAGGGTCCAAGAGACCCAGTACTTC.